At least ten counts were recorded for the clone carrying this TCR beta chain. The target antigen is unknown. Coverage ceases 3 residues before the CDR3 finishes, and the germline J gene fills in the end. This sample was taken from a study of T cell clonality in common variable immunodeficiency. Study-level findings and limits: Common variable immunodeficiency TCR beta sequences reportedly had fewer deletions and N-nucleotide insertions. Links between repertoire features and CVID complications were heterogeneity-limited.

Equal genomic DNA amounts from CVID and control samples were sequenced. Sequencing was performed with immunoSEQ multiplex PCR; in TCRdb, only in-frame clones are kept and a portion is missing. The specimen has just over 20,000 clones, none found just once. Each donor provided roughly 5 to 8 ml of heparinized whole blood. This CDR3 is built from 15 residues. Germline CDR1 and CDR2: SEHNR and FQNEAQ (reference sequence). The TCR comes from a human donor with common variable immunodeficiency. Sequencing was performed on peripheral blood mononuclear cells. The chain links TRBV7-9 to TRBJ1-2, with D unclear. Partial CDR3 DNA: TGTGCCAGCAGCTTAGGGCTCCCGGCATCGGGGGGC. Translation gives CASSLGLPASGG. The full CDR3 protein reads CASSLGLPASGGYTF.